This TCR beta chain comes out of a study of blood T cell repertoires in COVID-19 (dated by TCRdb to 2020 to 2021). A note on the overall study: Samples from collaborators originated in the United States, Italy and Spain and spanned both the acute and convalescent phases of COVID-19. Samples came from the ongoing ImmuneRACE study (first 160 participants) plus 1,254 subjects from 6 global collaborators. Nearly every sample came with metadata listing a de-identified subject ID, COVID-19 status, age in years and sex. The repertoires were released in a freely available public database meant as a resource for research on the immune response to SARS-CoV-2. Deeply sampled blood TCRbeta repertoires from subjects exposed to, actively infected with, or recovered from COVID-19 were included in the dataset. The prospective study material was composed of cDNA or gDNA derived from T cells, B-cell-depleted T cells, or PBMCs. HLA class I and class II types, where available, came from metadata supplied by the sample provider rather than from assay-based typing. Study-wide findings and limitations: Clinical and demographic metadata were provided uncurated, with the amount varying by source and participant.

TCRbeta CDR3 regions were amplified from genomic DNA by means of the immunoSEQ Assay, a bias-controlled multiplex PCR. The study's own analysis went as follows. The number of nucleated cells in each sample was estimated from the amplification of reference gene primers within the assay. Sequence reads were collapsed and filtered to measure the absolute abundance of every unique TCRbeta CDR3 rearrangement. For each sample, productive Simpson clonality was calculated as the square root of Simpson's diversity index across productive rearrangements. TCRdb retrieved this table from immuneACCESS and kept in-frame rearrangements only. Not all clones are present; in checked studies, unresolved V genes account for under half, and no reason is known for the remainder. The DNA gave D and trimming, while V, J and clone size come from that table. Across this sample there are 150,000 to 200,000 clones, with around 79% seen only once. The ten largest clones capture 5.5% to 7% of the sample.

A note on this clone: Its antigen has not been determined. Qualities for individual bases were not recorded, and no much larger clone is one base off.

In Seattle, one collaborating source enrolled patients while the infection was active and tracked those patients longitudinally over the course of disease. Collaborating institutions collected whole blood in K2EDTA tubes following their own protocols. For TCRbeta analysis, collaborators shipped samples as frozen whole blood, isolated PBMCs, or DNA extracted from either of those sample types. CDR3 length: 13 amino acids, cysteine to phenylalanine. Just the 39-base CDR3 DNA is kept, in frame starting at base 1. The germline V gene (reference sequence) specifies MNHEY as CDR1 and SMNVEV as CDR2. This TCR was sampled from a woman aged 35 to 49 with COVID-19, enrolled during active disease. The source material was peripheral blood. The chain links TRBV27 with TRBJ1-5, with TRBD1 perhaps the D gene, on 5 matching bases. The CDR3 in this case is CAAGNLGNQPQHF. The DNA sequence reads TGTGCAGCAGGGAATTTGGGCAATCAGCCCCAGCATTTT.